The clone carrying this T cell receptor beta chain was counted a few times. Its antigen is currently unknown. This entry comes from a study of lymphopenia after photon versus proton radiotherapy. Regarding the study as a whole: Authors raise, but do not show, better survival with proton therapy. Photon-treated patients lost naive T cells and TCR diversity; proton-treated stayed stable. In patients who died, overall survival fell as post-nadir TCR diversity dropped more. After lymphocyte nadir, photon-treated repertoires showed oligoclonal expansion, especially CD8+ Temra.

Data came from immunoSEQ multiplex PCR; TCRdb stores just in-frame clones and leaves some out. The sample has over 50,000 clones, roughly 86% seen once. CDR1 SGHTA and CDR2 FQGNSA come from the germline V gene. Trimming took 5 bases from V and 0 from J; bases not matched to a gene: 9. The CDR3 is 16 residues long. The rearrangement joins TRBV7-2 to TRBJ1-2, with TRBD1 matching over 7 bases. The clonotype comes from a man aged 40-49 years with gastric cancer. The material was peripheral blood, obtained from a patient treated with photon-based radiotherapy. CDR3 nucleotides: TGTGCCAGCAGCATCACAGGGGACGCGACTAACTATGGCTACACCTTC. Protein product: CASSITGDATNYGYTF.